This T cell receptor beta chain was captured by sequencing in a study of blood T cell repertoires in COVID-19 (dated by TCRdb to the early 2020s). Context from the whole study: Samples from collaborators originated in the United States, Italy and Spain and spanned both the acute and convalescent phases of COVID-19. The prospective study material was composed of cDNA or gDNA derived from T cells, B-cell-depleted T cells, or PBMCs. The dataset comprised deeply sampled blood TCRbeta repertoires from subjects exposed to, actively infected with, or recovered from COVID-19. The repertoires were made available in a free public database intended to serve as a resource for research on the immune response to SARS-CoV-2. Samples were obtained from the ongoing ImmuneRACE study (first 160 participants) and from over 1,000 subjects provided by 6 global collaborators. A de-identified subject ID, COVID-19 status, age in years and sex were almost always included in the sample metadata. Where HLA class I and class II types were available, the types were taken from metadata supplied by the sample provider, not from assay-based typing.

CDR1 and CDR2, per the germline V gene (reference sequence), are DFQATT and SNEGSKA. The CDR3 numbers 14 residues from cysteine through phenylalanine. Only the CDR3 portion is preserved as DNA: 42 bases, with reading frame beginning at the first base. V was cut back by 3 bases and J by 0 bases, leaving a gap of 11 bases between them. Summary of the overall study and its limitations: The amount of clinical and demographic metadata varied by source and participant and was provided uncurated.

The immunoSEQ Assay, a bias-controlled multiplex PCR, was used to amplify TCRbeta CDR3 regions from genomic DNA. For the original study's pipeline: Within the assay, amplification of reference gene primers was used to estimate how many nucleated cells each sample contained. Sequence reads were collapsed and filtered to measure the absolute abundance of every unique TCRbeta CDR3 rearrangement. For each sample, productive Simpson clonality was calculated as the square root of Simpson's diversity index across productive rearrangements. TCRdb provides this immuneACCESS table in a form limited to in-frame rearrangements. Some clones are lacking; in checked studies, under half of them reflect an unresolved V gene, and why the rest are absent is not known. The D gene and trimming were derived from the DNA, and the V and J assignments and clone size from that table. The sample contains approximately 190,000 clones, approximately 79% of them found a single time. 5.2% of the sample is held by the ten biggest clonotypes.

In the prospective study, participants were about 18 to 95 years old, resided in about 25 geographic areas of the United States, and were enrolled through a virtual design. In the prospective study, cohorts were assigned on the basis of participant-reported clinical history obtained from a screening survey and a study questionnaire. In the prospective study, whole blood, serum and a nasopharyngeal or oropharyngeal swab were collected from each participant by mobile phlebotomists. Additional blood draws and questionnaires over an approximately 2-month period could optionally be provided by prospective study participants. Before DNA extraction, blood samples from the prospective study were shipped at room temperature or frozen. About this clone: Its recognized antigen is unknown. Per-nucleotide qualities are absent, and no much larger clonotype sits a single base away.

Rearrangement joined TRBV20-1 to TRBJ1-2, with the D gene too uncertain to name. This clonotype was sampled from a woman in her fifties or sixties with acute COVID-19. Sequenced material: PBMCs or T cells enriched from blood (not recorded which). CDR3 region: CSASREGTNYGYTF. The sequenced DNA: TGCAGTGCTAGTAGAGAGGGAACTAACTATGGCTACACCTTC.